This record concerns one T cell receptor (beta chain) sequence. The antigen is undetermined. At one end, the junction sequence differs from germline, possibly due to a read error. This record belongs to a study of cytomegalovirus exposure and HLA in healthy donors. In the study overall: Most donors, 81% of 398 genotyped, fell in the Caucasian-associated ancestry cluster. General study results and limits: Most TCR beta V segments were productive about 90% or about 30% of the time in an earlier analysis. An Asian-associated ancestry cluster reportedly showed fewer N-insertions than the approximately 670-donor mean in a later analysis.

CDR1 SEHNR and CDR2 FQNEAQ come from the germline V gene (reference sequence). This CDR3 is 17 amino acids long. The PCR employed 60 Vbeta primers together with 13 Jbeta primers. Profiled with immunoSEQ multiplex PCR; TCRdb holds only in-frame clones, not every one. This table has a few hundred thousand clones, about 70% appearing once. Sequencing was done on a sample of PBMCs. The source of this sequence is a woman aged 30 to 39 in good health and CMV-seronegative. The chain carries TRBV7-9 and TRBJ2-1, with 8 bases aligning to TRBD1. In nucleotides, the CDR3 is TGTGTCAGCAGCACTCCAAGGTCGACAGGGGCCGGGAATGAGCAGTTCTTC. Its protein product is CVSSTPRSTGAGNEQFF.